This T cell receptor beta chain was captured in a study of blood T cell repertoires in COVID-19. About the research overall: PBMCs, B-cell-depleted T cells, or T cells were the source of the cDNA or gDNA that made up the material.

The CDR3 has 17 residues. Looked up from germline, CDR1 is SEHNR and CDR2 is FQNEAQ (reference sequence). Trimming cost V 5 bases and J 8 bases; bases outside gene matches: 19. In the original workflow: Researchers report that nucleated cell counts were estimated from reference gene primer amplification. Only in-frame clones appear in the TCRdb table, and some are missing; sequencing was by immunoSEQ multiplex PCR. V and J calls and clone size are those listed in that table; D and trimming were worked out from the DNA. Seen here are some 150,000 clones, around 90% observed once, and the top ten hold approximately 2.9%.

The chain employs TRBV7-9 and TRBJ1-1, with 8 bases matching TRBD1. Source material: peripheral blood. This TCR came from a man between 60 and 75 years old with acute or convalescent COVID-19. CDR3 protein: CASSRQGALGAASEAFF. The CDR3 region has the DNA TGTGCCAGCAGCCGTCAGGGGGCGCTTGGGGCGGCGTCCGAAGCTTTCTTT.